The 9 T cell receptor beta chains in this list originate from one sample, sequenced in a study of cytomegalovirus exposure and HLA in healthy donors. Primers for the PCR totalled 60 Vbeta and 13 Jbeta. Generated by immunoSEQ multiplex PCR, the TCRdb table keeps only in-frame clones and is missing some. This sample has some 180,000 clones, with approximately 84% found just once. The sequenced sample consisted of PBMCs. These receptors were collected from a man aged 25 to 45 in good health and CMV-seropositive.

The genes are TRBV4-3 and TRBJ2-5, with TRBD1 identical over 7 bases. CDR3 length equals 14 residues. V shed 5 bases, J shed 8 bases, and the junction held 11 bases outside the gene matches. Germline lookup yields CDR1 LGHNA and CDR2 YSLEER. CDR3 residues: CASSEFGWDSTQYF. The CDR3 bases are TGCGCCAGCAGCGAATTCGGATGGGACAGCACCCAGTACTTC.

The chain has TRBV2 and TRBJ2-5, with 12 bases fitting TRBD1. V shed 11 bases and J 5 bases; nucleotides not matched to a gene: 15. CDR1 is SNHLY and CDR2 is FYNNEI in the germline V gene. This CDR3 has 16 residues. The CDR3 loop reads CAARLGTGGGGETQYF. CDR3 nucleotides: TGTGCCGCGAGATTGGGGACAGGGGGCGGAGGGGAGACCCAGTACTTC.

J is TRBJ2-3 and V is TRBV7-2, with a tentative D call TRBD2 (5 bases). This CDR3 spans 14 amino acids. CDR1 and CDR2 from the germline V gene are SGHTA and FQGNSA. Trimming took off 5 bases at V and 2 bases at J, with 11 bases between the two ends. The CDR3 loop is CASSPGGSTDTQYF. The DNA of the CDR3 is TGTGCCAGCAGCCCCGGCGGGTCCACAGATACGCAGTATTTT.

This clone showed up just once. The genes are TRBV2 and TRBJ2-1; 7 nucleotides agree with TRBD2. Germline assignment: CDR1 SNHLY and CDR2 FYNNEI. V shed 6 bases, J shed 4 bases, and the junction held 6 bases outside the gene matches. CDR3 length: 14 amino acids. This CDR3 is CASSLPAGYNEQFF. The CDR3 region has the DNA TGTGCCAGCAGCCTCCCAGCGGGATACAATGAGCAGTTCTTC.

J is TRBJ1-3 and V is TRBV5-1; D call uncertain. Germline V lookup: CDR1 SGHRS, CDR2 YFSETQ. The length of the CDR3 is 14 residues. Trimming took off 0 bases at V and 7 bases at J, with 11 bases between the two ends. CDR3 protein: CASSLALGFNTIYF. The DNA for the CDR3 is TGCGCCAGCAGCTTGGCCCTCGGGTTTAACACCATATATTTT.

The chain employs TRBV7-3 and TRBJ2-6; TRBD1 matches at 8 bases. J lost 2 bases, V lost 4 bases, and 4 bases had no gene match. In germline, CDR1 is SGHTA, CDR2 FQGTGA. The CDR3 is 16 residues long. CDR3 DNA: TGTGCCAGCAGCTCCCAGGACAGGGCTGGGGCCAACGTCCTGACTTTC. It yields the protein CASSSQDRAGANVLTF.

The chain joins TRBV5-4 to TRBJ1-2; D gene uncertain. There are 13 residues in the CDR3. Trimming removed 4 bases from V and 7 bases from J, with 14 bases in between. Germline V CDR1 and CDR2: SGHNT, YYREEE (reference sequence). The CDR3 nucleotides are TGTGCCAGCAGCCTCTCTTCGGGTCTTGGCTACACCTTC. This sequence encodes CASSLSSGLGYTF.

In this sample, this clone turned up a few times. CDR3 sequence (DNA): TGTGCCAGCAGCTCTTCTCGGACTACCGAGCAGTTCTTC. It is translated as CASSSSRTTEQFF. The rearrangement links TRBV7-3 to TRBJ2-1, with D perhaps matching TRBD2 (6 bases). From germline, CDR1 is SGHTA and CDR2 FQGTGA. The CDR3 is 13 amino acids. V was trimmed by 4 bases and J by 10 bases, leaving 14 bases between them.

This clone was recorded only once. The gene calls are TRBV29-1 and TRBJ1-1; possible D gene TRBD1, 5 bases. The V end was cut by 4 bases, the J end by 1 base, with 10 bases between. The CDR3 spans 13 residues. Germline V gene data show CDR1 as SQVTM and CDR2 as ANQGSEA. The CDR3 region is CSVVRGRNTEAFF. CDR3 coding DNA: TGCAGCGTTGTTCGGGGGAGGAACACTGAAGCTTTCTTT. Variable domain in full (rest from reference TRBV29-1 and TRBJ1-1): SAVISQKPSRDICQRGTSLTIQCQVDSQVTMMFWYRQQPGQSLTLIATANQGSEATYESGFVIDKFPISRPNLTFSTLTVSNMSPEDSSIYLCSVVRGRNTEAFFGQGTRLTVV.